The entry below gives a single TCR beta chain sequence along with its context. The CDR3 loop spans 11 amino acids. V gave up 10 bases and J gave up 6 bases, with 12 bases separating them. Germline assignment: CDR1 MNHEY and CDR2 SVGAGI. TCRdb's table, derived via immunoSEQ multiplex PCR, lists solely in-frame clones and lacks some. This table holds approximately 190,000 clones, roughly 88% found once. These data come from a study of T cell responses to AZD1222 COVID-19 vaccine. The TCR sequence derives from an adult in good health. J is TRBJ1-2 and V is TRBV6-5, with a tentative D call TRBD1 (5 bases). The sequencing here drew on peripheral blood, taken on day 0 of AZD1222 vaccination. CDR3: CATGRGHGYTF. CDR3 in DNA: TGTGCCACCGGGAGGGGACATGGCTACACCTTC.